These 18 T cell receptor beta chains came from one sample sequenced in a study of control samples from healthy donors and cancer patients. TCRdb keeps only in-frame clones here, not all; method: immunoSEQ multiplex PCR. The table lists 130,000 or so clones, approximately 92% of them singletons, with about 2.2% in the top ten. Sequencing was done on a sample of blood. Receptor source: a woman in her forties or fifties in good health.

V usage is TRBV5-8 and J usage is TRBJ2-1, with D hard to call. V dropped 2 bases and J dropped 2 bases, with 11 bases sitting between them. The CDR3 is 15 amino acids. The germline V gene encodes CDR1 SGHTS and CDR2 YDEGEE. The CDR3 is CASSFPGVTYNEQFF. The CDR3 coding sequence is TGTGCCAGCAGCTTCCCTGGGGTAACCTACAATGAGCAGTTCTTC.

The rearrangement joins TRBV5-1 to TRBJ2-3, with D unclear. The ends were cut back, 4 bases at V and 6 bases at J, with 15 bases in the middle. Per the germline V gene, CDR1 is SGHRS and CDR2 is YFSETQ. This CDR3 comprises 14 residues. The CDR3 coding sequence is TGCGCCAGCAGCCCAGGAGCGCTGGGGGATACGCAGTATTTT. It codes for CASSPGALGDTQYF.

The chain employs TRBV28 and TRBJ1-2; TRBD1 matches 9 bases. The junction had 2 bases not matched to a gene; V was cut back by 4 bases and J by 2 bases. There are 14 residues in the CDR3. From germline, CDR1 is MDHEN and CDR2 SYDVKM. This CDR3 is CASSSGTGNYGYTF. As DNA, the CDR3 is TGTGCCAGCAGTTCCGGGACAGGGAACTATGGCTACACCTTC.

This rearrangement joins TRBV3-1 (or the pseudogene TRBV3-2) to TRBJ1-1; perhaps TRBD1 as D (5 bases). CDR1 and CDR2 from the germline V gene are LGHDT and YNNKEL (reference sequence). The CDR3 loop spans 13 amino acids. Trimming pared 4 bases from V and 3 bases from J, leaving 9 bases between. CDR3 in amino acids: CASSRDRYTEAFF. DNA of the CDR3: TGTGCCAGCAGCCGCGACAGATACACTGAAGCTTTCTTT.

This chain connects TRBV5-1 to TRBJ1-1; a possible D gene is TRBD1 (6 bases). V gave up 2 bases and J gave up 6 bases, with 14 bases separating them. This CDR3 region has 14 residues. CDR1 SGHRS and CDR2 YFSETQ come from the germline V gene. The CDR3 region is CASSLNTGTAEAFF. CDR3 sequence (DNA): TGCGCCAGCAGCTTAAATACAGGGACGGCTGAAGCTTTCTTT. Full variable domain (missing parts from reference TRBV5-1 and TRBJ1-1): KAGVTQTPRYLIKTRGQQVTLSCSPISGHRSVSWYQQTPGQGLQFLFEYFSETQRNKGNFPGRFSGRQFSNSRSEMNVSTLELGDSALYLCASSLNTGTAEAFFGQGTRLTVV.

The chain combines TRBV24-1 with TRBJ2-7, with D perhaps TRBD1 or TRBD2 (5 bases each). The ends were cut back, 5 bases at V and 3 bases at J, with 16 bases in the middle. CDR3 length: 15 residues. From germline, CDR1 is KGHDR and CDR2 SFDVKD. The CDR3 nucleotides are TGTGCCACCAGTGCATCTGGGACGGGAATCTACGAGCAGTACTTC. Translation gives CATSASGTGIYEQYF.

CDR3 in amino acids: CASGERGGWETQYF. The DNA for the CDR3 is TGTGCCAGTGGAGAACGGGGGGGATGGGAGACCCAGTACTTC. The chain has TRBV2 and TRBJ2-5; 8 nucleotides agree with TRBD2. The trim removed 9 bases at V and 5 bases at J, leaving 11 bases unmatched. Germline assignment: CDR1 SNHLY and CDR2 FYNNEI. This CDR3 spans 14 amino acids.

This clone has just one count. The V call is TRBV28, the J call TRBJ1-5; D gene unclear. The V gene's germline CDR1 is MDHEN and CDR2 SYDVKM. CDR3 length: 17 amino acids. V lost 2 bases, J lost 3 bases, and 17 bases lay in between. The CDR3 DNA sequence: TGTGCCAGCAGTTTAATCGCGCAGTACGACCTCAATCAGCCCCAGCATTTT. Encoded protein: CASSLIAQYDLNQPQHF.

The CDR3 loop reads CASRETTGSHTEAFF. CDR3 in DNA: TGCGCCAGCAGGGAAACCACAGGGAGCCACACTGAAGCTTTCTTT. The chain joins TRBV10-2 to TRBJ1-1; D perhaps matches TRBD1 (6 bases). Germline loops: CDR1 WSHSY, CDR2 SAAADI. This CDR3 comprises 15 residues. Trimming removed 6 bases at V and 3 bases at J, with 17 bases between.

V and J are TRBV19 and TRBJ2-1; no definite D call. The CDR3 consists of 16 residues. The germline gives CDR1 LNHDA, CDR2 SQIVND (reference sequence). V shed 5 bases and J shed 5 bases, with 19 bases lying between them. CDR3 amino acids: CASSQTGRRIHNEQFF. In DNA form, the CDR3 reads TGTGCCAGTAGTCAGACGGGTAGAAGGATCCACAATGAGCAGTTCTTC. Looking up the rest from reference TRBV19 and TRBJ2-1 gives the full variable domain: DGGITQSPKYLFRKEGQNVTLSCEQNLNHDAMYWYRQDPGQGLRLIYYSQIVNDFQKGDIAEGYSVSREKKESFPLTVTSAQKNPTAFYLCASSQTGRRIHNEQFFGPGTRLTVL.

This rearrangement joins TRBV15 to TRBJ1-5; 8 nucleotides agree with TRBD1. V was clipped by 3 bases and J by 5 bases; unmatched bases: 0. The CDR3 length is 13 residues. Germline V lookup: CDR1 LNHNV, CDR2 YYDKDF (reference sequence). CDR3: CATSRDRDQPQHF. Written as DNA, the CDR3 is TGTGCCACCAGCAGGGACAGGGATCAGCCCCAGCATTTT.

This rearrangement joins TRBV4-1 to TRBJ1-4; D uncertain. CDR1 and CDR2 from the germline V gene are MGHRA and YSYEKL. The CDR3 is 13 residues long. Trimming took 2 bases from V and 8 from J, leaving 9 bases between them. This chain's CDR3 is CASSQLLGEKLFF. In DNA form, the CDR3 reads TGCGCCAGCAGCCAATTGCTCGGGGAAAAACTGTTTTTT.

The gene calls are TRBV9 and TRBJ2-3; no definite D call. This CDR3 spans 13 amino acids. Deletions cut 2 bases from V and 2 bases from J, with 6 bases between. Germline V gene sequence: CDR1 SGDLS, CDR2 YYNGEE. CDR3 loop: CASSVPATDTQYF. The CDR3 DNA follows: TGTGCCAGCAGCGTTCCCGCCACAGATACGCAGTATTTT.

This clone was picked up one time. The genes are TRBV10-3 and TRBJ2-1; D gene uncertain. The CDR3 consists of 11 residues. V lost 3 bases and J 5 bases, leaving 2 bases between the germline ends. Germline V lookup: CDR1 ENHRY, CDR2 SYGVKD. CDR3 region: CAISENNEQFF. Here the CDR3 DNA reads TGTGCCATCAGTGAAAACAATGAGCAGTTCTTC.

V usage is TRBV11-2 and J usage is TRBJ1-2, with D hard to call. Deletions cut 4 bases from V and 8 bases from J, with 14 bases between. This CDR3 contains 13 residues. Germline V lookup: CDR1 SGHAT, CDR2 FQNNGV. This CDR3 is CASSSLRAPGYTF. In nucleotides, the CDR3 is TGTGCCAGCAGCTCCCTCCGGGCCCCGGGCTACACCTTC.

The chain couples TRBV19 to TRBJ1-1; possible D gene TRBD1, 5 bases. Germline assignment: CDR1 LNHDA and CDR2 SQIVND (reference sequence). The ends were cut back, 6 bases at V and 6 bases at J, with 17 bases in the middle. This CDR3 spans 14 amino acids. The CDR3 protein is CASSPSLRGPEAFF. The DNA for the CDR3 is TGTGCCAGTAGCCCTTCCCTTAGGGGCCCTGAAGCTTTCTTT.

This chain uses TRBV5-1 with TRBJ2-1; TRBD1 matches at 8 bases. This CDR3 is 15 amino acids long. Germline CDR1 reads SGHRS; CDR2 reads YFSETQ. V was clipped by 7 bases and J by 3 bases; unmatched bases: 9. DNA for the CDR3: TGCGCCAGCGGCTCCGACAGGGGTTTCTACAATGAGCAGTTCTTC. Protein: CASGSDRGFYNEQFF. The full variable domain, its missing parts supplied by reference TRBV5-1 and TRBJ2-1, is KAGVTQTPRYLIKTRGQQVTLSCSPISGHRSVSWYQQTPGQGLQFLFEYFSETQRNKGNFPGRFSGRQFSNSRSEMNVSTLELGDSALYLCASGSDRGFYNEQFFGPGTRLTVL.

This chain uses TRBV2 with TRBJ2-5; D possibly corresponds to TRBD2 (6 bases). Germline CDR1 reads SNHLY; CDR2 reads FYNNEI. The V end was cut by 4 bases, the J end by 1 base, with 10 bases between. The CDR3 loop spans 14 amino acids. CDR3 nucleotides: TGTGCCAGCAGTGCTCGGGGGATCCAAGAGACCCAGTACTTC. Residues: CASSARGIQETQYF.